Each of the 11 T cell receptor beta chains below was sequenced from the same sample in a study of T cells in Graves' hyperthyroidism and ophthalmopathy. Using RNA transcripts as the source, TCR beta CDR3 regions were amplified. An initial round of RT-PCR targeting the TCR CDR3 relied on the HTBI primer set. In TCRdb, the multiplex PCR reads were re-called with MiXCR into one record per CDR3 protein. The sample carries about 640,000 distinct CDR3 sequences, around 21% recorded once. Sequences were obtained from blood. These receptors originate from a man aged 30 to 39 with Graves' ophthalmopathy.

Ten or more counts support this clonotype. This chain connects TRBV12-3 or TRBV12-4 to TRBJ2-7; no clear D gene. The CDR3 totals 12 residues. The ends were cut back, 3 bases at V and 4 bases at J, with 7 bases in the middle. CDR3 sequence: CASSFNLYEQYF. CDR3 nucleotide sequence: TGTGCCAGCAGTTTTAATCTTTACGAGCAGTACTTC.

CDR3 protein: CASSVLSPGANVLTF. CDR3 sequence (DNA): TGTGCCAGCAGCGTTTTGAGCCCTGGGGCCAACGTCCTGACTTTC. The chain recombines TRBV27 with TRBJ2-6; no reliable D call. Per germline, CDR1 MNHEY and CDR2 SMNVEV (reference sequence). The CDR3 covers 15 residues. V lost 6 bases, J lost 2 bases, and 11 bases lay in between.

This clonotype appeared a few times. The gene calls are TRBV5-4 and TRBJ2-1, with unresolved D. From germline, CDR1 is SGHNT and CDR2 YYREEE (reference sequence). This CDR3 contains 14 residues. The germline V and J ends were trimmed by 2 bases and 6 bases, with 12 bases remaining between them. This CDR3 is CASSFRLHGNEQFF. The CDR3, as DNA: TGTGCCAGCAGCTTTCGGCTACATGGCAATGAGCAGTTCTTC.

Only a few counts were recorded for this clonotype. The gene calls are TRBV7-9 and TRBJ1-5, with no clear D. The CDR3 is 14 amino acids. V lost 9 bases and J lost 5, with 17 bases in between. CDR1 and CDR2 (germline): SEHNR, FQNEAQ (reference sequence). The CDR3 nucleotides read TGTGCCAGTAGTGTTCCCCTTTTGGATCAGCCCCAGCATTTT. As protein: CASSVPLLDQPQHF.

In its sample, this clonotype was seen many times. The J gene is TRBJ2-1, the V gene TRBV11-2, with D possibly TRBD2 on 5 matching bases. The CDR3 covers 13 residues. V was clipped by 3 bases and J by 8 bases, with 11 bases between them. Germline values: CDR1 SGHAT, CDR2 FQNNGV. CDR3 loop: CASSFTGFHEQFF. In DNA form, the CDR3 reads TGTGCCAGCAGCTTTACGGGGTTCCATGAGCAGTTCTTC.

The gene calls are TRBV6-1 and TRBJ1-2; possibly TRBD1 for D (5 bases). This CDR3 contains 12 residues. Trimming shortened V by 6 bases and J by 12 bases, and 17 bases separated the two germline ends. Germline CDR1 reads MNHNS; CDR2 reads SASEGT. CDR3 amino acids: CASRTGDPVNTF. As DNA, the CDR3 is TGTGCCAGCAGAACCGGGGACCCCGTTAACACCTTC.

Many counts were recorded for this clonotype. The chain couples TRBV5-1 to TRBJ1-1, with a possible D match to TRBD1 (5 bases). From germline, CDR1 is SGHRS and CDR2 YFSETQ. The CDR3 is 15 residues long. Trimming took off 0 bases at V and 1 base at J, with 10 bases between the two ends. CDR3 DNA: TGCGCCAGCAGCTTGGGTCGGGGCTCGAACACTGAAGCTTTCTTT. It is translated as CASSLGRGSNTEAFF.

This clonotype appeared many times. The V call is TRBV6-2 or TRBV6-3, the J call TRBJ2-7, with 9 bases lining up with TRBD1. The CDR3 totals 15 residues. Germline loops: CDR1 MNHEY, CDR2 SVGEGT. V trimming: 5 bases; J trimming: 4 bases; junction bases outside the gene matches: 9. CDR3 sequence reads: CASSLTGQGSYEQYF. CDR3 DNA: TGTGCCAGCAGTCTAACAGGACAGGGGTCATACGAGCAGTACTTC.

The sample holds a few counts of this clonotype. This chain links TRBV4-2 with TRBJ2-1, with 9 bases matching TRBD2. This CDR3 is built from 18 residues. CDR1 and CDR2 (germline): LGHNA, YNFKEQ. The junction had 8 bases not matched to a gene; V was cut back by 1 base and J by 1 base. Here the CDR3 reads CASSQGPPTSGSYNEQFF. The CDR3 DNA reads TGTGCCAGCAGCCAAGGTCCCCCGACTAGCGGTTCCTACAATGAGCAGTTCTTC.

The genes are TRBV7-9 and TRBJ2-5; the match to TRBD2 covers 9 bases. Germline V gives CDR1 SEHNR, CDR2 FQNEAQ (reference sequence). V dropped 4 bases and J dropped 2; count of bases not matched to a gene: 2. The CDR3 loop spans 14 amino acids. This CDR3 is CASSYLAGQETQYF. CDR3 bases: TGTGCCAGCAGCTACCTAGCGGGACAAGAGACCCAGTACTTC. The full variable domain, its missing parts supplied by reference TRBV7-9 and TRBJ2-5, is DTGVSQNPRHKITKRGQNVTFRCDPISEHNRLYWYRQTLGQGPEFLTYFQNEAQLEKSRLLSDRFSAERPKGSFSTLEIQRTEQGDSAMYLCASSYLAGQETQYFGPGTRLLVL.

The table lists this clonotype with a few counts. V and J are TRBV3-1 and TRBJ2-7; tentatively, D is TRBD2 (6 bases). Germline CDR1 reads LGHDT; CDR2 reads YNNKEL (reference sequence). The CDR3 totals 17 residues. Trimming shortened V by 1 base and J by 0 bases, and 16 bases separated the two germline ends. CDR3 DNA: TGTGCCAGCAGCCAAGCTGCGCGGGGTAGGAGCTCCTACGAGCAGTACTTC. Translation: CASSQAARGRSSYEQYF.